This T cell receptor (beta chain) was documented in a study of shared clonotypes between healthy human individuals. Here immunoSEQ multiplex PCR was the method, and the copy in TCRdb shows in-frame clones only, minus some. The sample lists 550,000 to 850,000 clones, roughly 72% occurring once. Looked up from germline, CDR1 is LNHDA and CDR2 is SQIVND (reference sequence). The CDR3 loop spans 12 amino acids. The germline V and J ends were trimmed by 0 bases and 9 bases, with 5 bases remaining between them. The TCR sequence derives from a young woman in good health. Sample: memory CD4+ T cells sorted from blood. Subset of the sample: CD45RA-negative fraction. The rearrangement uses TRBV19 and TRBJ2-2, with D unresolved. CDR3 DNA sequence: TGTGCCAGTAGTATAGAAGGTCGGGAGCTGTTTTTT. This codes for CASSIEGRELFF.